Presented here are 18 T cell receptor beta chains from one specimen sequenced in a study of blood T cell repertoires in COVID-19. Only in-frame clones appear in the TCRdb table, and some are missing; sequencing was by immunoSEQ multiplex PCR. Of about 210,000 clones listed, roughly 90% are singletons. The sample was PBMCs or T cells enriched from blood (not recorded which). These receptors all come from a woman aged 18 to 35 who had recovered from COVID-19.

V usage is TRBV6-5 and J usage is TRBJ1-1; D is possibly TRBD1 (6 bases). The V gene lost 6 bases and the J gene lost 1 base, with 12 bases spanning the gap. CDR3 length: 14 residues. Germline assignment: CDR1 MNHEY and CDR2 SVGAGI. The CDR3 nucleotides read TGTGCCAGCAGCACGGACAGTTCGAACACTGAAGCTTTCTTT. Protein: CASSTDSSNTEAFF.

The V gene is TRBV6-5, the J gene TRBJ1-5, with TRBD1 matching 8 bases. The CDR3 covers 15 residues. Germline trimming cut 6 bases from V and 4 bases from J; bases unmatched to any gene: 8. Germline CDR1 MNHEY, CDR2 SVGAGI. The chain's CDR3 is CASRRGQDPNQPQHF. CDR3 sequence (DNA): TGTGCCAGCAGGCGGGGACAGGATCCGAATCAGCCCCAGCATTTT.

Written as DNA, the CDR3 is TGCAGCGTTCGGACAGGTCGAAACTATGGCTACACCTTC. It is translated as CSVRTGRNYGYTF. The chain is built from TRBV29-1 and TRBJ1-2, with 7 bases identical to TRBD1. This CDR3 contains 13 residues. Trimming at V came to 5 bases and at J to 2 bases, leaving 5 bases not matched to a gene. Germline CDR1 is SQVTM and CDR2 is ANQGSEA.

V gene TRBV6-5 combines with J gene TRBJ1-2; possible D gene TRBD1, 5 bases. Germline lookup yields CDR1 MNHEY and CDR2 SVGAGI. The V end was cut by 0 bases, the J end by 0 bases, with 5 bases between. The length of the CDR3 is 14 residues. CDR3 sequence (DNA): TGTGCCAGCAGTTACTCAGGGGCTAACTATGGCTACACCTTC. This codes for CASSYSGANYGYTF.

The CDR3 sequence is CASSLAENQPQHF. The CDR3 nucleotides read TGTGCCAGCAGTTTAGCAGAGAATCAGCCCCAGCATTTT. The chain employs TRBV12-3 or TRBV12-4 and TRBJ1-5, with D unresolved. CDR3 size: 13 residues. Trimming took 0 bases from V and 4 from J, leaving 4 bases between them.

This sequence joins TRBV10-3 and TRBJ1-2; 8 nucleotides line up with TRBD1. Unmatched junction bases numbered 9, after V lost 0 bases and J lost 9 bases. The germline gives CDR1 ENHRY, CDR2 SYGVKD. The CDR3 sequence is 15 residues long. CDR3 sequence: CAISESRQGSNRYTF. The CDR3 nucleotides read TGTGCCATCAGTGAGTCCCGACAGGGGAGCAATCGCTACACCTTC.

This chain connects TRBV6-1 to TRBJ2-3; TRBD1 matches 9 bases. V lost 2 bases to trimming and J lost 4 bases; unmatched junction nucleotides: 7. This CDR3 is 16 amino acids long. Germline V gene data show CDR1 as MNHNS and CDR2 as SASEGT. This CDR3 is CASSEMGTGKPDTQYF. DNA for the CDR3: TGTGCCAGCAGTGAAATGGGGACAGGGAAACCAGATACGCAGTATTTT.

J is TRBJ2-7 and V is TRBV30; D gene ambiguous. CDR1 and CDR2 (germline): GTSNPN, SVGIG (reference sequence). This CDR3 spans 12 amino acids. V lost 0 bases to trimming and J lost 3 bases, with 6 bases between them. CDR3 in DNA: TGTGCCTGGAGTGTAATTAACTACGAGCAGTACTTC. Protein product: CAWSVINYEQYF.

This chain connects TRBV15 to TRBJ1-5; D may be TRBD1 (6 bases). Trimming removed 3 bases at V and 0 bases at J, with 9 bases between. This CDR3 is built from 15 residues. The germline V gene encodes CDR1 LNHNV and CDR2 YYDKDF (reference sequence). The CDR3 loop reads CATSRYRDSNQPQHF. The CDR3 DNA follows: TGTGCCACCAGCAGGTACAGGGATAGCAATCAGCCCCAGCATTTT.

The DNA for the CDR3 is TGTGCCAGCAGTTTATTAACTAGCGGGGGTTCTGGCGAGCAGTACTTC. Residues: CASSLLTSGGSGEQYF. The J gene is TRBJ2-7, the V gene TRBV27, with 11 nucleotides matching TRBD2. V lost 1 base to trimming and J lost 6 bases; unmatched junction nucleotides: 8. The CDR3 length is 16 residues. Germline V gene sequence: CDR1 MNHEY, CDR2 SMNVEV (reference sequence).

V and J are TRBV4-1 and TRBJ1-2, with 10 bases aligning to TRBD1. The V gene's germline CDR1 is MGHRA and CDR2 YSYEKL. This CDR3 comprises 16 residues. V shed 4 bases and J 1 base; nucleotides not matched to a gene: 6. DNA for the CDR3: TGCGCCAGCAGCCCCCTCGGGACAGGGGTTAACTATGGCTACACCTTC. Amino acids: CASSPLGTGVNYGYTF.

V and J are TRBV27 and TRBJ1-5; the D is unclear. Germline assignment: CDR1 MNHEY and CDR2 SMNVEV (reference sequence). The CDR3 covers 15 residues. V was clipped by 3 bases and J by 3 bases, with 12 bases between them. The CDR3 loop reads CASSLDWENNQPQHF. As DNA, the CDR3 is TGTGCCAGCAGTTTGGACTGGGAGAACAATCAGCCCCAGCATTTT.

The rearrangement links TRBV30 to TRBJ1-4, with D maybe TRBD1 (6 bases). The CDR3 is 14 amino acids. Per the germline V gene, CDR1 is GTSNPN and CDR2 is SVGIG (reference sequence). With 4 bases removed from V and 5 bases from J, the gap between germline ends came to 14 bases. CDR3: CAWNRWGPNEKLFF. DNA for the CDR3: TGTGCCTGGAATAGATGGGGGCCGAATGAAAAACTGTTTTTT.

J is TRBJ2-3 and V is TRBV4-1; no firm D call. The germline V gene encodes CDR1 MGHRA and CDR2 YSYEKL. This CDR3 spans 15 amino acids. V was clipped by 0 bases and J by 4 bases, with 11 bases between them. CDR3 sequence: CASSQDIQRSDTQYF. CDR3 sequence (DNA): TGCGCCAGCAGCCAAGATATCCAGCGATCAGATACGCAGTATTTT.

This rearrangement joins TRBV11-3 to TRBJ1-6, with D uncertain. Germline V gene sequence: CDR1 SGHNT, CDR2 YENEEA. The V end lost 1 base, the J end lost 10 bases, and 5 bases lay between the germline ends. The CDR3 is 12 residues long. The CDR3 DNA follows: TGTGCCAGCAGCTTAGGTCGGTCACCCCTCCACTTT. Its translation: CASSLGRSPLHF.

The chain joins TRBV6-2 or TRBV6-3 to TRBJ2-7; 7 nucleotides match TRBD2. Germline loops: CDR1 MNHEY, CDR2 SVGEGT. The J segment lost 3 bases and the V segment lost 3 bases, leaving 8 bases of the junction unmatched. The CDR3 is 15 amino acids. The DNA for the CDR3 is TGTGCCAGCAGTTATGGAGCGGGGAACAACTACGAGCAGTACTTC. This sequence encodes CASSYGAGNNYEQYF.

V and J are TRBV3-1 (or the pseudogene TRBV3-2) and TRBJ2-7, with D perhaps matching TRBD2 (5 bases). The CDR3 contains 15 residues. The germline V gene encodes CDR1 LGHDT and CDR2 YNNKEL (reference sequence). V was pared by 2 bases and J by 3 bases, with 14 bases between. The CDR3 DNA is TGTGCCAGCAGCCAATCAGGAGGCTCAGGCTACGAGCAGTACTTC. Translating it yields CASSQSGGSGYEQYF.

CDR3 in amino acids: CAITREQDSPLHF. CDR3 coding DNA: TGTGCCATCACGAGGGAACAAGATTCACCCCTCCACTTT. The chain carries TRBV10-3 and TRBJ1-6, with D uncertain. The CDR3 contains 13 residues. CDR1 is ENHRY and CDR2 is SYGVKD in the germline V gene. V lost 7 bases and J 8 bases, leaving 12 bases between the germline ends.